One sample yielded the 17 T cell receptor beta chains listed below, sequenced in a study of vaccination effects on CD4 cells after COVID-19. Expansion with viral peptide pools was applied to antigen-specific CD4+ T cells by the ViraFEST assay prior to sequencing. The authors isolated CD4+ T cells after about eleven days of culture. For these TCRs, the target antigens are not known. Repertoires were generated with immunoSEQ multiplex PCR, while TCRdb's copy carries only in-frame clones and drops some. Here the sample spans approximately 54,000 clones, roughly 80% being singletons. The sequencing used CD4+ T cells from PBMCs cultured with HCoV-229E spike peptides, collected before COVID-19 vaccination. The receptors here all came from a human donor who received a COVID-19 vaccine.

V is TRBV3-1 (or the pseudogene TRBV3-2) and J is TRBJ1-2; D is uncertain. There are 14 residues in the CDR3. V was trimmed by 3 bases and J by 1 base, leaving 9 bases between them. The germline CDR1 and CDR2 sequences are LGHDT and YNNKEL (reference sequence). The CDR3 bases are TGTGCCAGCAGCCAGGGAGCAGATAACTATGGCTACACCTTC. This translates into CASSQGADNYGYTF.

This chain links TRBV18 with TRBJ1-2; 7 nucleotides align to TRBD1. CDR1 is KGHSH and CDR2 is LQKENI in the germline V gene. The CDR3 is 15 amino acids. The J segment lost 8 bases and the V segment lost 3 bases, leaving 12 bases of the junction unmatched. The CDR3 loop is CASSPTPDRQRGYTF. Written as DNA, the CDR3 is TGTGCCAGCTCACCTACTCCGGACAGGCAACGGGGCTACACCTTC.

The chain couples TRBV6-5 to TRBJ1-1; perhaps TRBD1 as D (5 bases). V lost 3 bases to trimming and J lost 1 base, with 15 bases between them. The CDR3 is 16 residues long. Germline V gene sequence: CDR1 MNHEY, CDR2 SVGAGI. The CDR3 protein is CASSYTSGTGNTEAFF. CDR3 in DNA: TGTGCCAGCAGTTATACCTCCGGGACGGGGAACACTGAAGCTTTCTTT.

The chain uses TRBV6-1 and TRBJ1-4; D may be TRBD1 (6 bases). Germline CDR1 reads MNHNS; CDR2 reads SASEGT. The length of the CDR3 is 14 residues. V lost 7 bases, J lost 5 bases, and 14 bases lay in between. CDR3 coding DNA: TGTGCCAGCAACCCCCAGGGGAAAAATGAAAAACTGTTTTTT. Translating gives CASNPQGKNEKLFF.

The chain employs TRBV6-6 and TRBJ2-7, with 8 bases that match TRBD1. The length of the CDR3 is 15 residues. V gave up 0 bases and J gave up 3 bases; unmatched junction bases: 4. Germline CDR1 is MNHNY and CDR2 is SVGAGI (reference sequence). As DNA, the CDR3 is TGTGCCAGCAGTTACTCTTATGACAGGGGCTACGAGCAGTACGTC. Residues: CASSYSYDRGYEQYV.

The V call is TRBV19, the J call TRBJ1-3; 10 bases fit TRBD1. The V gene's germline CDR1 is LNHDA and CDR2 SQIVND (reference sequence). The V and J ends lost 4 bases and 8 bases, in that order; junction bases with no gene match: 5. This CDR3 region has 14 residues. CDR3 in DNA: TGTGCCAGTAGTACTACGGGACAGGGGCACACCATATATTTT. Encoded protein: CASSTTGQGHTIYF.

The J gene is TRBJ2-2, the V gene TRBV7-8; 7 bases line up with TRBD1. Germline V gene lookup returns CDR1 SGHVS and CDR2 FQNEAQ. V trimming: 5 bases; J trimming: 3 bases; junction bases outside the gene matches: 9. CDR3 length: 16 residues. This CDR3 is CASSPRTGRDTGELFF. In DNA, the CDR3 is TGTGCCAGCAGCCCTCGGACAGGTAGAGACACCGGGGAGCTGTTTTTT.

The chain is built from TRBV7-3 and TRBJ1-6, with a weak D call TRBD1 (5 bases). The CDR3 consists of 15 residues. Per the germline V gene, CDR1 is SGHTA and CDR2 is FQGTGA. Trimming removed 3 bases at V and 5 bases at J, with 11 bases between. The CDR3 region has the DNA TGTGCCAGCAGCTTCTCTGGGGGTGATAATTCACCCCTCCACTTT. This encodes CASSFSGGDNSPLHF.

The gene calls are TRBV27 and TRBJ2-2; 7 bases fit TRBD1. The CDR3 runs to 15 residues. Germline CDR1 MNHEY, CDR2 SMNVEV (reference sequence). With V trimmed by 1 base and J by 2 bases, 1 base remained unmatched. The CDR3 is CASSLLGGNTGELFF. CDR3 coding DNA: TGTGCCAGCAGTTTATTAGGGGGCAACACCGGGGAGCTGTTTTTT.

The chain has TRBV6-6 and TRBJ2-7; D might be TRBD1 (6 bases). Germline V gene sequence: CDR1 MNHNY, CDR2 SVGAGI (reference sequence). With 3 bases removed from V and 5 bases from J, the gap between germline ends came to 14 bases. The CDR3 covers 14 residues. The CDR3 region is CASSYSPGAHEQYV. CDR3 DNA: TGTGCCAGCAGTTATTCCCCAGGGGCCCACGAGCAGTACGTC.

The V and J genes are TRBV7-2 and TRBJ2-2; possibly TRBD1 or TRBD2 for D (6 bases each). From germline, CDR1 is SGHTA and CDR2 FQGNSA. The length of the CDR3 is 14 residues. Written as DNA, the CDR3 is TGTGCTACGGCGGGACACAGGAACACCGGGGAGCTGTTTTTT. This gives the protein CATAGHRNTGELFF.

The rearrangement uses TRBV28 and TRBJ2-7, with D perhaps TRBD2 (6 bases). The germline V and J ends were trimmed by 4 bases and 9 bases, with 22 bases remaining between them. In germline, CDR1 is MDHEN, CDR2 SYDVKM. The CDR3 runs to 15 residues. The CDR3 is CASSSNPGTGPGQYV. CDR3 sequence (DNA): TGTGCCAGCAGTTCAAACCCGGGGACTGGCCCGGGGCAGTACGTC.

The chain employs TRBV3-1 (or the pseudogene TRBV3-2) and TRBJ2-5, with 7 bases that match TRBD1. The CDR3 is made up of 14 amino acids. In germline, CDR1 is LGHDT, CDR2 YNNKEL (reference sequence). With 6 bases clipped from V and 5 bases from J, the junction kept 9 bases outside the gene matches. This CDR3 reads CASRPWDSRETQYF. CDR3 bases: TGTGCCAGCAGACCTTGGGACAGTAGGGAGACCCAGTACTTC.

The chain carries TRBV6-5 and TRBJ2-5; D remains unclear. The germline V and J ends were trimmed by 0 bases and 4 bases, with 6 bases remaining between them. Germline values: CDR1 MNHEY, CDR2 SVGAGI. The CDR3 runs to 13 residues. The CDR3 protein is CASSYSSGETQYF. CDR3 coding DNA: TGTGCCAGCAGTTACTCAAGTGGAGAGACCCAGTACTTC.

This chain links TRBV4-3 with TRBJ2-5, with D possibly being TRBD1 (6 bases). The CDR3 sequence is 13 residues long. Germline V gene data show CDR1 as LGHNA and CDR2 as YSLEER. Trimming removed 0 bases at V and 5 bases at J, with 7 bases between. The CDR3 loop is CASSQEDSETQYF. CDR3 nucleotides: TGCGCCAGCAGCCAAGAGGACAGTGAGACCCAGTACTTC.

The chain employs TRBV28 and TRBJ1-5; D is perhaps TRBD1 (5 bases). The CDR3 loop spans 14 amino acids. Germline V lookup: CDR1 MDHEN, CDR2 SYDVKM. Trimming pared 2 bases from V and 0 bases from J, leaving 5 bases between. The CDR3 spells CASSLGGSNQPQHF. CDR3 DNA: TGTGCCAGCAGTTTAGGGGGTAGCAATCAGCCCCAGCATTTT.

This clone was seen just once. J is TRBJ2-5 and V is TRBV14; 10 nucleotides agree with TRBD1. This CDR3 contains 18 residues. V lost 4 bases and J lost 2; bases outside the gene matches: 13. Germline V CDR1 and CDR2: SGHDN, FVKESK. This CDR3 reads CASSPSRDRGASQETQYF. CDR3 DNA sequence: TGTGCCAGCAGCCCATCCCGGGACAGGGGTGCCTCACAAGAGACCCAGTACTTC.